This section outlines one TCR beta chain sequence together with its context. The CDR3 extends over 12 amino acids. V dropped 8 bases and J dropped 2 bases, with 10 bases sitting between them. CDR1 is MNHEY and CDR2 is SVGAGI in the germline V gene. Some clones are missing from TCRdb's copy, which holds only in-frame ones; the method was immunoSEQ multiplex PCR. Found here are tens of thousands of clones, 88% of them singletons; the top ten hold approximately 6.7%. This record comes from a study of blood T cell repertoires in COVID-19. Study-wide background: Sources were T cells, B-cell-depleted T cells, or PBMCs; the material itself was cDNA or gDNA.

The sequenced sample was peripheral blood. This receptor was taken from an elderly woman with acute or convalescent COVID-19. V gene TRBV6-5 combines with J gene TRBJ2-7, with a weak D call TRBD1 (6 bases). The CDR3 sequence: CASLDRTYEQYF. In nucleotides, the CDR3 is TGTGCCAGCCTAGACAGGACCTACGAGCAGTACTTC.